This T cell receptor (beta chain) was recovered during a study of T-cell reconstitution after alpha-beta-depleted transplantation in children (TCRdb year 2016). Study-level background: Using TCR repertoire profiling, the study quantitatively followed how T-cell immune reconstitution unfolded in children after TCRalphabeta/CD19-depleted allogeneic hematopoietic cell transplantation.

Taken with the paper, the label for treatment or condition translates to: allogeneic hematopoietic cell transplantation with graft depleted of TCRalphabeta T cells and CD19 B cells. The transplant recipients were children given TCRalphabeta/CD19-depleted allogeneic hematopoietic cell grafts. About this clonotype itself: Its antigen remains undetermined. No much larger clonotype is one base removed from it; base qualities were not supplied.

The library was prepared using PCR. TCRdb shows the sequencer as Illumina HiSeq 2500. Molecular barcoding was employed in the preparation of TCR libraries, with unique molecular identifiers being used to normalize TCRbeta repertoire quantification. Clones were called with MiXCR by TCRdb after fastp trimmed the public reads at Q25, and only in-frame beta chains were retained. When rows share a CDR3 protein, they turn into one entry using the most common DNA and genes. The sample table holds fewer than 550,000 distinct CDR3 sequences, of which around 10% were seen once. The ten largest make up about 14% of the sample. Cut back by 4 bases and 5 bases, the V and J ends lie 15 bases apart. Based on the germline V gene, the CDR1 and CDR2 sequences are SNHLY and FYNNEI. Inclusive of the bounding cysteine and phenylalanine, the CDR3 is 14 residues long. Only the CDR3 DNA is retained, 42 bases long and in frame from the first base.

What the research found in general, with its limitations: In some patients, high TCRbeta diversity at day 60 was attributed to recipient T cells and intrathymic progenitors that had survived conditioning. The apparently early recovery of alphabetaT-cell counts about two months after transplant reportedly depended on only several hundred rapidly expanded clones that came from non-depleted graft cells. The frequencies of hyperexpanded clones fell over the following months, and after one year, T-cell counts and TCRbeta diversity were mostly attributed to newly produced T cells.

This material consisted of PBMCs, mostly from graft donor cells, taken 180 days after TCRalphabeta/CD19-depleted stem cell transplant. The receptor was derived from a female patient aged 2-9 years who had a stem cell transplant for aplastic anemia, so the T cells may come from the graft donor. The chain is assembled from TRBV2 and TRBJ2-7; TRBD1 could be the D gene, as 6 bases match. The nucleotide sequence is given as TGTGCCAGCAGTGTTATGGCAGGGGTCGACGAGCAGTACTTC. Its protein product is CASSVMAGVDEQYF.